The 4 T cell receptor beta chains reported below all come from one sample, sequenced in a study of shared clonotypes between healthy human individuals. Selected positively for CCR7 and CD45RO-negative, naive CD8 cells excluded terminally differentiated effector memory CD45RA+ cells. Profiled with immunoSEQ multiplex PCR; TCRdb holds only in-frame clones, not every one. The sample lists 1.5 million to 2.5 million clones; over 85% were seen once. Sequenced sample: naive CD8+ T cells sorted from blood. The source of these receptors is a young man in good health.

The chain combines TRBV7-9 with TRBJ2-1, with TRBD2 matching over 9 bases. The trim removed 3 bases at V and 3 bases at J, leaving 9 bases unmatched. This CDR3 region has 17 residues. Germline lookup yields CDR1 SEHNR and CDR2 FQNEAQ (reference sequence). The CDR3 is CASSFTQLAGHYNEQFF. The CDR3 coding sequence is TGTGCCAGCAGCTTCACACAACTAGCGGGCCACTACAATGAGCAGTTCTTC.

The CDR3 DNA follows: TGTGCCAGCACCGGTAGCGGGGAGCTGTTTTTT. Its translation: CASTGSGELFF. This rearrangement joins TRBV6-6 to TRBJ2-2; unclear D gene. Trimming pared 7 bases from V and 7 bases from J, leaving 7 bases between. This CDR3 spans 11 amino acids. The germline gives CDR1 MNHNY, CDR2 SVGAGI (reference sequence).

V gene TRBV10-3 combines with J gene TRBJ2-1; D unclear. Germline values: CDR1 ENHRY, CDR2 SYGVKD. Trimming removed 2 bases at V and 6 bases at J, with 11 bases between. There are 14 residues in the CDR3. As DNA, the CDR3 is TGTGCCATCAGTGAGCCACTATGGGGCAATGAGCAGTTCTTC. Protein product: CAISEPLWGNEQFF.

The gene calls are TRBV16 and TRBJ2-2; TRBD1 matches 8 bases. V shed 4 bases and J 5 bases; nucleotides not matched to a gene: 6. The V gene's germline CDR1 is KGHSY and CDR2 FQNENV. The CDR3 is made up of 15 amino acids. The chain's CDR3 is CASSRGTGLTGELFF. As DNA, the CDR3 is TGTGCCAGCAGCCGGGGGACAGGATTGACCGGGGAGCTGTTTTTT.